Detailed here is one T cell receptor (beta chain). At the DNA level, this CDR3 is encoded by other sequences in the same sample as well. These data belong to a study of blood T cell repertoires in COVID-19. Repertoires were generated with immunoSEQ multiplex PCR, while TCRdb's copy carries only in-frame clones and drops some. The sample has some 340,000 clones, roughly 86% seen once. The CDR3 contains 11 residues. The germline V gene encodes CDR1 LGHDT and CDR2 YNNKEL (reference sequence). V shed 1 base and J shed 8 bases, with 5 bases lying between them. Participants were placed into cohorts based on the clinical history they reported.

The rearrangement links TRBV3-1 (or the pseudogene TRBV3-2) to TRBJ1-1; D is unresolved. The specimen was PBMCs or T cells enriched from blood (not recorded which). This TCR was recovered from a woman aged 25 to 39 who had recovered from COVID-19. CDR3 region: CASSQAREAFF. CDR3 sequence (DNA): TGTGCCAGCAGCCAAGCCAGGGAAGCTTTCTTT.